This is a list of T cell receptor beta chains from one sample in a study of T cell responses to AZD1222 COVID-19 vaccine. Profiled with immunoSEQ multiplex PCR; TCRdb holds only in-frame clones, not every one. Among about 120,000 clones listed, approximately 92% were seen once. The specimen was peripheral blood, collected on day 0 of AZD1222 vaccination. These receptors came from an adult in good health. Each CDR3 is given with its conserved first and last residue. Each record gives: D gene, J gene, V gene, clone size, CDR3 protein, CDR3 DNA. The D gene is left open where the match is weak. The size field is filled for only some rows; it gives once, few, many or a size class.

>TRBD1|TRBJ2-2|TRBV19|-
CASMGGQVFTGELFF
TGTGCCAGTATGGGGGGACAGGTTTTCACCGGGGAGCTGTTTTTT
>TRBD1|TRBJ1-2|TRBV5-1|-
CASSLEYLGQGINGYTF
TGCGCCAGCAGCTTGGAATACCTTGGACAGGGGATTAATGGCTACACCTTC
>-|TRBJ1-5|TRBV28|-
CASSLYRDEYQPQHF
TGTGCCAGCAGTTTGTACAGGGATGAGTATCAGCCCCAGCATTTT
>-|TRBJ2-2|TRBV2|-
CASSRQGNTGELFF
TGTGCCAGCAGTCGGCAGGGGAACACCGGGGAGCTGTTTTTT
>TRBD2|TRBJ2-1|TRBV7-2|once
CASSSASGTHNEQFF
TGTGCCAGCAGCTCAGCTAGCGGGACCCACAATGAGCAGTTCTTC
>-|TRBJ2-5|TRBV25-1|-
CASEVFPKTQYF
TGTGCCAGTGAGGTATTCCCGAAGACCCAGTACTTC
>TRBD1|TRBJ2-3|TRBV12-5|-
CASGLVVTGRTDTDTQYF
TGTGCTAGTGGTTTGGTAGTGACAGGGCGAACTGACACAGATACGCAGTATTTT
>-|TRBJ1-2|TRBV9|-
CASSREWGGAFHGYTF
TGTGCCAGCAGCCGCGAATGGGGCGGCGCATTCCATGGCTACACCTTC
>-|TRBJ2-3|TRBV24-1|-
CATSDSTDTQYF
TGTGCCACCAGTGATTCGACAGATACGCAGTATTTT
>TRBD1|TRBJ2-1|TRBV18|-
CASSRDRGNEQFF
TGTGCCAGCTCAAGGGACAGGGGGAATGAGCAGTTCTTC
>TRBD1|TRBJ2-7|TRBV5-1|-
CASSPGQGPYEQYF
TGCGCCAGCAGCCCAGGACAGGGGCCCTACGAGCAGTACTTC
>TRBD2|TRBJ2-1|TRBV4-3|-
CASSQDVAGLGDEQFF
TGCGCCAGCAGCCAGGACGTAGCGGGCTTGGGGGATGAGCAGTTCTTC
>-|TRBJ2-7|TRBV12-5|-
CASGFVRHEQYF
TGTGCTAGTGGTTTTGTCCGCCACGAGCAGTACTTC
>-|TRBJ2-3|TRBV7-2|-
CASSLRVRGTDTQYF
TGTGCCAGCAGCCTCAGGGTTCGAGGCACAGATACGCAGTATTTT
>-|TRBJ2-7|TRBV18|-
CASSPGVYEQYF
TGTGCCAGCTCACCAGGGGTCTACGAGCAGTACTTC
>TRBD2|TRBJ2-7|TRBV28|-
CASRTDGGGSFEQYF
TGTGCCAGCAGGACCGACGGCGGGGGTAGCTTCGAGCAGTACTTC
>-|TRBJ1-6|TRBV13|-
CASSLGLGTDNSPLHF
TGTGCCAGCAGCTTAGGCCTGGGGACGGATAATTCACCCCTCCACTTT
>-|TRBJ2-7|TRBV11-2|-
CASSLDPEQYF
TGTGCCAGCAGCTTAGATCCCGAGCAGTACTTC
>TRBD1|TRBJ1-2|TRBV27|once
CASSLSRTGAAGYTF
TGTGCCAGCAGTTTATCCCGGACAGGGGCGGCCGGCTACACCTTC
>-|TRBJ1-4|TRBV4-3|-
CASSQSSTVFNEKLFF
TGCGCCAGCAGCCAATCCTCAACAGTGTTTAATGAAAAACTGTTTTTT
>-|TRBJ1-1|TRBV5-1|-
CASSWEPANTEAFF
TGCGCCAGCAGCTGGGAGCCAGCGAACACTGAAGCTTTCTTT
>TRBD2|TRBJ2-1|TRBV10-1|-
CASSEPGLAVNEQFF
TGCGCCAGCAGTGAACCGGGACTAGCGGTCAATGAGCAGTTCTTC
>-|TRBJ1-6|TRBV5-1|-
CASSLDPGDNSPLHF
TGCGCCAGCAGCTTGGATCCAGGGGATAATTCACCCCTCCACTTT
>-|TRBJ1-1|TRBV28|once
CASSPPAVMNTEAFF
TGTGCCAGCAGTCCGCCTGCGGTCATGAACACTGAAGCTTTCTTT
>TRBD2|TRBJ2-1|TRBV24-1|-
CATSDLSTSGNNEQFF
TGTGCCACCAGTGATTTGTCGACTAGCGGTAACAATGAGCAGTTCTTC
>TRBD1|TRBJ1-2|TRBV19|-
CASSIGADRVDGYTF
TGTGCCAGTAGTATCGGGGCCGACAGGGTCGATGGCTACACCTTC
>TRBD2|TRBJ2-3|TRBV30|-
CAWSVGTSGSSTDTQYF
TGTGCCTGGAGTGTCGGGACTAGCGGGTCTAGCACAGATACGCAGTATTTT
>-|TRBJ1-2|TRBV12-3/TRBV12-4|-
CATVRTPNYGYTF
TGTGCCACCGTGCGGACACCCAACTATGGCTACACCTTC
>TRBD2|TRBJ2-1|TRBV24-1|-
CATSDKGLVTYNEQFF
TGTGCCACCAGTGATAAGGGACTAGTAACCTACAATGAGCAGTTCTTC
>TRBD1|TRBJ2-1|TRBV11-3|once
CASSSYGQGNYNEQFF
TGTGCCAGCAGCTCCTACGGACAGGGGAACTACAATGAGCAGTTCTTC
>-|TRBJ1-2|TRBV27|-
CASSPSALYGYTF
TGTGCCAGCAGTCCGTCCGCCCTCTATGGCTACACCTTC
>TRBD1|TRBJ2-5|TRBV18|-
CASSPNRGLGMETQYF
TGTGCCAGCTCACCTAACAGGGGCTTAGGAATGGAGACCCAGTACTTC
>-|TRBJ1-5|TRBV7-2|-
CASSLGGYRVRNQPQHF
TGTGCCAGCAGCTTAGGGGGCTACAGGGTTAGAAATCAGCCCCAGCATTTT
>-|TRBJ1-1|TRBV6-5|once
CASSWGQDDTEAFF
TGTGCCAGCAGCTGGGGCCAGGACGACACTGAAGCTTTCTTT
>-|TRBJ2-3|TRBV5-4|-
CASSPVLDARKYF
TGTGCCAGCAGCCCTGTTCTTGACGCGCGAAAGTATTTT
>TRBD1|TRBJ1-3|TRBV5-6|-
CASSSDRERAIYF
TGTGCCAGCAGCTCGGACAGGGAGAGAGCCATATATTTT
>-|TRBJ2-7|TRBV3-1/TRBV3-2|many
CASSRGGGEQYF
TGTGCCAGCAGCCGAGGAGGGGGCGAGCAGTACTTC
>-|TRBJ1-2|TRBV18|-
CASSPPLLGDFYGYTF
TGTGCCAGCTCACCACCGCTTCTAGGGGACTTCTATGGCTACACCTTC
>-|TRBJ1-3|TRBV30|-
CAWSAQGFGNTIYF
TGTGCCTGGAGTGCTCAGGGCTTCGGAAACACCATATATTTT
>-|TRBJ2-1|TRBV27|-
CASSVTRAYNEQFF
TGTGCCAGCAGTGTGACTAGGGCCTACAATGAGCAGTTCTTC
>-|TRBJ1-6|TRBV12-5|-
CASGFRVYYNSPLHF
TGTGCTAGTGGTTTTCGGGTTTACTATAATTCACCCCTCCACTTT
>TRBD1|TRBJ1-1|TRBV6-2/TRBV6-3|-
CASSYLLQGRQNTEAFF
TGTGCCAGCAGTTATTTGTTACAGGGGAGGCAGAACACTGAAGCTTTCTTT
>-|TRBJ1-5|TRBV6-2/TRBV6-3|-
CASSYSNGEDQPQHF
TGTGCCAGCAGTTACTCGAATGGAGAGGATCAGCCCCAGCATTTT
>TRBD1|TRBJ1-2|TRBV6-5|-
CASSYGTALYGYTF
TGTGCCAGCAGTTACGGGACAGCCTTATATGGCTACACCTTC
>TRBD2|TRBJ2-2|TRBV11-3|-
CASSFSGSGTGELFF
TGTGCCAGCAGCTTTAGCGGGAGCGGGACCGGGGAGCTGTTTTTT
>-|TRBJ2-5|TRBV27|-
CASRKEGGRQETQYF
TGTGCCAGCAGGAAGGAGGGTGGGAGGCAAGAGACCCAGTACTTC
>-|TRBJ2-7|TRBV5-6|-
CASSPLGRNEQYF
TGTGCCAGCAGCCCCCTGGGTCGCAACGAGCAGTACTTC